The 26 T cell receptor beta chains presented below share a single source sample, sequenced in a study of blood T cell repertoires in COVID-19. The table came from immunoSEQ multiplex PCR; TCRdb's copy has only in-frame clones and leaves some out. The table includes 200,000 or so clones, 65% to 90% detected once. Material: peripheral blood. These TCRs come from a man aged 40-49 years who had recovered from COVID-19.

This rearrangement joins TRBV5-1 to TRBJ2-1, with D unresolved. The CDR3 runs 14 residues. Looked up from germline, CDR1 is SGHRS and CDR2 is YFSETQ. With 2 bases removed from V and 5 bases from J, the gap between germline ends came to 11 bases. The CDR3 is CASSFKLEHNEQFF. In DNA form, the CDR3 reads TGCGCCAGCAGCTTTAAGCTAGAGCACAATGAGCAGTTCTTC.

This chain connects TRBV19 to TRBJ2-7; TRBD2 matches at 9 bases. In germline, CDR1 is LNHDA, CDR2 SQIVND (reference sequence). Trimming removed 3 bases from V and 6 bases from J; junction bases left unmatched: 9. CDR3 size: 15 residues. This chain's CDR3 is CASSISGTSSIEQYF. The CDR3 nucleotides are TGTGCCAGTAGTATTTCCGGGACTAGCTCCATCGAGCAGTACTTC.

As regards this clone: One end of the junction is discordant with germline, which a read error may explain. The CDR3 DNA reads TGTGCCAGCAGCTCGCCACAGGGCTCACCACCAGATGACTTC. This translates into CASSSPQGSPPDDF. The V gene is TRBV5-4, the J gene TRBJ2-7; D may be TRBD1 (6 bases). The germline V gene has CDR1 SGHNT and CDR2 YYREEE (reference sequence). This CDR3 has 14 residues.

The V and J genes are TRBV30 and TRBJ2-2, with D hard to call. Germline assignment: CDR1 GTSNPN and CDR2 SVGIG (reference sequence). This CDR3 has 13 residues. V was pared by 0 bases and J by 4 bases, with 6 bases between. The CDR3 loop is CAWSVHGTGELFF. CDR3 sequence (DNA): TGTGCCTGGAGTGTACATGGCACCGGGGAGCTGTTTTTT. The complete variable domain, with remaining parts taken from reference TRBV30 and TRBJ2-2, reads SQTIHQWPATLVQPVGSPLSLECTVEGTSNPNLYWYRQAAGRGLQLLFYSVGIGQISSEVPQNLSASRPQDRQFILSSKKLLLSDSGFYLCAWSVHGTGELFFGEGSRLTVL.

The rearrangement uses TRBV18 and TRBJ1-6, with 8 bases that match TRBD1. CDR1 and CDR2 (germline): KGHSH, LQKENI. J lost 7 bases, V lost 3 bases, and 2 bases had no gene match. The CDR3 consists of 14 residues. The CDR3: CASSPGQANSPLHF. The DNA of the CDR3 is TGTGCCAGCTCACCGGGACAGGCAAATTCACCCCTCCACTTT. Based on the CDR3 plus reference TRBV18 and TRBJ1-6, the full variable domain is NAGVMQNPRHLVRRRGQEARLRCSPMKGHSHVYWYRQLPEEGLKFMVYLQKENIIDESGMPKERFSAEFPKEGPSILRIQQVVRGDSAAYFCASSPGQANSPLHFGNGTRLTVT.

The rearrangement uses TRBV29-1 and TRBJ2-1; 10 nucleotides match TRBD2. The CDR3 sequence is 22 residues long. The germline CDR1 and CDR2 sequences are SQVTM and ANQGSEA. After removal of 0 bases from V and 2 bases from J, the junction contained 22 bases not matched to a gene. The CDR3 sequence: CSVEDSWQGLKREGFPYNEQFF. CDR3 in DNA: TGCAGCGTTGAAGATTCGTGGCAAGGCCTTAAGCGGGAGGGTTTCCCCTACAATGAGCAGTTCTTC.

This clone has a handful of counts. A read error may produce the germline difference seen at one junction end. This chain uses TRBV18 with TRBJ2-2; the D gene is possibly TRBD1 (6 bases). This CDR3 spans 15 amino acids. The V gene's germline CDR1 is KGHSH and CDR2 LQKENI. The CDR3 nucleotides read TGTGCCAGCTCACTCGGACAGCGGAACATCGGGGAGCTGTTTTTT. Translating it yields CASSLGQRNIGELFF.

CDR3 residues: CASSTQFDTGELFF. The CDR3 coding sequence is TGCGCCAGCAGTACCCAGTTCGACACCGGGGAGCTGTTTTTT. This chain uses TRBV10-1 with TRBJ2-2; D remains unclear. This CDR3 has 14 residues. Germline CDR1 reads WNHNN; CDR2 reads SYGVQD (reference sequence). V lost 5 bases and J 3 bases, leaving 10 bases between the germline ends.

This sequence joins TRBV7-2 and TRBJ1-6; 10 bases agree with TRBD1. Germline V lookup: CDR1 SGHTA, CDR2 FQGNSA. Germline trimming cut 4 bases from V and 7 bases from J; bases unmatched to any gene: 4. This CDR3 contains 15 residues. The CDR3 DNA reads TGTGCCAGCAGCTCACGACAGGGGGCGAATTCACCCCTCCACTTT. Translated, it gives CASSSRQGANSPLHF.

The gene calls are TRBV7-2 and TRBJ1-2; the match to TRBD1 covers 7 bases. The CDR3 is made up of 14 amino acids. With 2 bases clipped from V and 4 bases from J, the junction kept 4 bases outside the gene matches. Germline-derived CDR1 and CDR2 are SGHTA and FQGNSA. CDR3 sequence (DNA): TGTGCCAGCAGCTTATTTAGACAGGGCTATGGCTACACCTTC. As protein: CASSLFRQGYGYTF.

This clone was seen many times. The CDR3 coding sequence is TGTGCCAGCAAGGGGTCCAACTATGGCTACACCTTC. It yields the protein CASKGSNYGYTF. The gene calls are TRBV12-3 or TRBV12-4 and TRBJ1-2, with D perhaps matching TRBD1 (5 bases). Trimming took off 7 bases at V and 2 bases at J, with 8 bases between the two ends. The CDR3 runs 12 residues.

This chain uses TRBV27 with TRBJ2-2; perhaps TRBD1 as D (6 bases). CDR3 length: 16 residues. The germline V gene encodes CDR1 MNHEY and CDR2 SMNVEV (reference sequence). V shed 2 bases and J shed 1 base, with 11 bases lying between them. Here the CDR3 reads CASSLLGTLNTGELFF. The CDR3 coding sequence is TGTGCCAGCAGTTTACTAGGGACACTGAACACCGGGGAGCTGTTTTTT.

The V call is TRBV29-1, the J call TRBJ1-1; TRBD1 agrees at 8 bases. With 7 bases clipped from V and 4 bases from J, the junction kept 5 bases outside the gene matches. Looked up from germline, CDR1 is SQVTM and CDR2 is ANQGSEA. This CDR3 comprises 12 residues. The DNA of the CDR3 is TGCAGCGGTCTCACAGGGGGCACTGAAGCTTTCTTT. Translation gives CSGLTGGTEAFF.

The chain is built from TRBV18 and TRBJ2-3; TRBD1 aligns across 10 bases. Per the germline V gene, CDR1 is KGHSH and CDR2 is LQKENI. V was clipped by 4 bases and J by 2 bases; unmatched bases: 15. This CDR3 is built from 19 residues. The CDR3 DNA reads as TGTGCCAGCTCACTTTATCCCCCGGGACAGGGGCAGATCACAGATACGCAGTATTTT. Translation gives CASSLYPPGQGQITDTQYF.

The V gene is TRBV9, the J gene TRBJ2-1, with a possible D match to TRBD2 (6 bases). Germline assignment: CDR1 SGDLS and CDR2 YYNGEE. The V end was cut by 0 bases, the J end by 2 bases, with 12 bases between. The CDR3 loop spans 16 amino acids. DNA of the CDR3: TGTGCCAGCAGCGTAGTATCAGCTAGCGCCTACAATGAGCAGTTCTTC. Translated: CASSVVSASAYNEQFF.

The chain has TRBV6-5 and TRBJ2-7; 7 bases map to TRBD1. J lost 5 bases, V lost 7 bases, and 14 bases had no gene match. Germline values: CDR1 MNHEY, CDR2 SVGAGI. CDR3 length: 15 amino acids. The CDR3 region has the DNA TGTGCCAGCAACGAACGGGGAACAGGGGCTCACGAGCAGTACTTC. Translation: CASNERGTGAHEQYF.

The rearrangement joins TRBV7-9 to TRBJ2-1; 7 bases are shared with TRBD2. Per the germline V gene, CDR1 is SEHNR and CDR2 is FQNEAQ (reference sequence). The length of the CDR3 is 13 residues. After removal of 7 bases from V and 6 bases from J, the junction contained 6 bases not matched to a gene. The CDR3 is CASNMTSFNEQFF. CDR3 nucleotide sequence: TGTGCCAGCAACATGACTAGCTTCAATGAGCAGTTCTTC.

The chain employs TRBV6-2 or TRBV6-3 and TRBJ2-2; 9 nucleotides line up with TRBD2. CDR1 and CDR2 from the germline V gene are MNHEY and SVGEGT. The CDR3 spans 17 residues. Trimming took 6 bases from V and 6 from J; bases not matched to a gene: 14. The CDR3 DNA is TGTGCCAGCAGCCCTACTAGTTTTGCGGGAGGGGCCGGGGAGCTGTTTTTT. Translation: CASSPTSFAGGAGELFF.

This chain links TRBV4-3 with TRBJ1-5; TRBD1 matches at 7 bases. This CDR3 has 14 amino acids. V trimming: 6 bases; J trimming: 5 bases; junction bases outside the gene matches: 7. Germline V gene sequence: CDR1 LGHNA, CDR2 YSLEER. The CDR3 loop is CASSPRTGDQPQHF. The CDR3 nucleotides read TGCGCCAGCAGTCCTAGGACAGGAGATCAGCCCCAGCATTTT.

The V and J genes are TRBV6-2 or TRBV6-3 and TRBJ2-3; maybe TRBD2 (6 bases). The germline V gene has CDR1 MNHEY and CDR2 SVGEGT. The CDR3 is made up of 13 amino acids. The germline V and J ends were trimmed by 0 bases and 11 bases, with 12 bases remaining between them. DNA for the CDR3: TGTGCCAGCAGTTACTCCGGGGACTGGGTGCAGTATTTT. Its translation is CASSYSGDWVQYF.

The chain is built from TRBV19 and TRBJ1-2; 8 bases map to TRBD1. CDR3 size: 14 residues. The V segment lost 4 bases and the J segment 4 bases; nucleotides outside the gene matches: 5. In germline, CDR1 is LNHDA, CDR2 SQIVND (reference sequence). CDR3: CASSTRDRIYGYTF. CDR3 DNA: TGTGCCAGTAGTACCCGGGACAGGATCTATGGCTACACCTTC.

This chain joins TRBV5-1 and TRBJ2-3; D uncertain. This CDR3 has 16 residues. The germline V gene encodes CDR1 SGHRS and CDR2 YFSETQ. With 4 bases removed from V and 2 bases from J, the gap between germline ends came to 17 bases. This CDR3 is CASSRDSLGFTDTQYF. CDR3 nucleotides: TGCGCCAGCAGCCGCGACTCCCTCGGGTTCACAGATACGCAGTATTTT. Full variable domain (outside the CDR3, taken from reference TRBV5-1 and TRBJ2-3): KAGVTQTPRYLIKTRGQQVTLSCSPISGHRSVSWYQQTPGQGLQFLFEYFSETQRNKGNFPGRFSGRQFSNSRSEMNVSTLELGDSALYLCASSRDSLGFTDTQYFGPGTRLTVL.

The chain joins TRBV29-1 to TRBJ2-3, with TRBD1 matching over 8 bases. Germline V gives CDR1 SQVTM, CDR2 ANQGSEA. This CDR3 is built from 14 residues. The V and J ends lost 6 bases and 4 bases, in that order; junction bases with no gene match: 9. The CDR3 sequence is CSVPWTGIADTQYF. Written as DNA, the CDR3 is TGCAGCGTACCCTGGACAGGGATCGCAGATACGCAGTATTTT.

This clone was seen at least ten times. This chain connects TRBV7-2 to TRBJ2-3; TRBD2 might be the D (5 bases). Per germline, CDR1 SGHTA and CDR2 FQGNSA. The CDR3 length is 14 residues. The V end lost 4 bases, the J end lost 2 bases, and 10 bases lay between the germline ends. The CDR3 spells CASSSPGDTDTQYF. The DNA of the CDR3 is TGTGCCAGCAGCTCCCCCGGGGACACAGATACGCAGTATTTT.

The chain has TRBV24-1 and TRBJ2-3; 11 bases map to TRBD2. This CDR3 has 14 amino acids. V shed 7 bases, J shed 3 bases, and the junction held 2 bases outside the gene matches. The germline V gene has CDR1 KGHDR and CDR2 SFDVKD. DNA of the CDR3: TGTGCCACCAGCCCTAGCGGGGGGACAGATACGCAGTATTTT. Protein product: CATSPSGGTDTQYF.

The genes are TRBV19 and TRBJ2-5, with 13 positions matching TRBD2. The CDR3 length is 13 residues. Germline-derived CDR1 and CDR2 are LNHDA and SQIVND (reference sequence). With 3 bases clipped from V and 9 bases from J, the junction kept 1 base outside the gene matches. Here the CDR3 DNA reads TGTGCCAGTAGTATGGGACTAGCGGGATCCCAGTACTTC. It specifies CASSMGLAGSQYF.